The present entry profiles one TCR beta chain with its context. This entry comes from a study of control samples from healthy donors and cancer patients. The assay was immunoSEQ multiplex PCR, and TCRdb's table has in-frame clones only and misses some. The top ten clones hold 8% of a sample with about 96,000 clones, about 92% of them seen once. The CDR3 sequence is 15 residues long. The V gene end was trimmed by 6 bases and the J gene end by 9 bases; junction bases not matched to a gene: 8. Germline V CDR1 and CDR2: SGHVS, FNYEAQ. The chain is built from TRBV7-6 and TRBJ2-1, with TRBD2 matching over 13 bases. The receptor was isolated from a man aged 18 to 29 in good health. The sample was blood. CDR3 loop: CASSWTSGSLGEQFF. DNA of the CDR3: TGTGCCAGCAGTTGGACTAGCGGGAGCCTTGGTGAGCAGTTCTTC.